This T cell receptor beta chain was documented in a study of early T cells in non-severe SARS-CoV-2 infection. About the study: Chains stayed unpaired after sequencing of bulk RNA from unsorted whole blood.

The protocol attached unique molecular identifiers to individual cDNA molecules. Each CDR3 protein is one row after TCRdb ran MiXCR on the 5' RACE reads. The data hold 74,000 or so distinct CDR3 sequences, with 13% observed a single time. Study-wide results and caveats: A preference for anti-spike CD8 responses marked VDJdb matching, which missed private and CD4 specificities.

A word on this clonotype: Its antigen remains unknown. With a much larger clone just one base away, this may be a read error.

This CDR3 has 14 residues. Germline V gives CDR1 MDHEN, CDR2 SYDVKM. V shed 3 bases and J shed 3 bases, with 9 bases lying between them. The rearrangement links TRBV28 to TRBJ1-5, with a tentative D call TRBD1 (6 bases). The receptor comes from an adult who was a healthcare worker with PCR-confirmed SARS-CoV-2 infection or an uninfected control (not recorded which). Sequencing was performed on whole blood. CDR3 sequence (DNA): TGTGCCAGCAGTTTTTGGGACAACAATCAGCCCCAGCATTTT. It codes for CASSFWDNNQPQHF.